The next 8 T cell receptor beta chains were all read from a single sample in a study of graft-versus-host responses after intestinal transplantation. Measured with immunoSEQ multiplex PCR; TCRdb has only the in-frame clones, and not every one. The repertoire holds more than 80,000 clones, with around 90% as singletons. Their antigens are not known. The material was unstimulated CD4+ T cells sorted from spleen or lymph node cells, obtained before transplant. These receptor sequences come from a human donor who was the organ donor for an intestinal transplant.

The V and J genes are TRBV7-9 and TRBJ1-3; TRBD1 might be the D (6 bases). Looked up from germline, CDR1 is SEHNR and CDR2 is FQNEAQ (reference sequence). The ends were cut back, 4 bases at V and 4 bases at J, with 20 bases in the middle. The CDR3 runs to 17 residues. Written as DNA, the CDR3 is TGTGCCAGCAGCTCAACCCCAGGGACACAAAGGGGAAACACCATATATTTT. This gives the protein CASSSTPGTQRGNTIYF. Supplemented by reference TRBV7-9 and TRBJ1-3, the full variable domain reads DTGVSQNPRHKITKRGQNVTFRCDPISEHNRLYWYRQTLGQGPEFLTYFQNEAQLEKSRLLSDRFSAERPKGSFSTLEIQRTEQGDSAMYLCASSSTPGTQRGNTIYFGEGSWLTVV.

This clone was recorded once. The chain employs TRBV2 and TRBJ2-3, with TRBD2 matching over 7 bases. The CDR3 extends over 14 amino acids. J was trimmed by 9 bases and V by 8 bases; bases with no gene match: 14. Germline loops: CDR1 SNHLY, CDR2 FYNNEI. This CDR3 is CASRKGTGGGTQYF. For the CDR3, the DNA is TGTGCCAGCCGGAAAGGAACCGGCGGGGGAACGCAGTATTTT.

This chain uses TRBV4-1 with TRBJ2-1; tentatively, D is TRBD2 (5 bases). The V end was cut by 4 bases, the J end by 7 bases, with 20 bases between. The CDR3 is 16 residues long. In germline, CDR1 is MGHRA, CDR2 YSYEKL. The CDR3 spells CASSPRVPGVFNEQFF. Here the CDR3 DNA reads TGCGCCAGCAGCCCAAGGGTTCCCGGGGTTTTTAATGAGCAGTTCTTC.

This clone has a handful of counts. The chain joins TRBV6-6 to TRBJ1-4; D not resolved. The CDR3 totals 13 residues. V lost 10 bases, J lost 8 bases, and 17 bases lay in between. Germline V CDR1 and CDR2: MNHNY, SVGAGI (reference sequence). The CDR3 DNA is TGTGCCACCTTTGGAGGGCGTGGAGAAAAACTGTTTTTT. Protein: CATFGGRGEKLFF.

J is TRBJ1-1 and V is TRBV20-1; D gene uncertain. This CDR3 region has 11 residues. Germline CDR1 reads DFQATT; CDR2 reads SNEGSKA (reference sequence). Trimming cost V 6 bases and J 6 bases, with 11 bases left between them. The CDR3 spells CSALGRAEAFF. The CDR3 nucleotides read TGCAGTGCGCTAGGGAGGGCTGAAGCTTTCTTT.

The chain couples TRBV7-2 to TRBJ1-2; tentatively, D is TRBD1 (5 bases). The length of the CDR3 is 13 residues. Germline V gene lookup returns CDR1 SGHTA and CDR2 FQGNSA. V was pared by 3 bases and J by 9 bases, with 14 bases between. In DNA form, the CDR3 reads TGTGCCAGCAGCTTCTCCAGGGATCTTAGCTACACCTTC. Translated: CASSFSRDLSYTF.

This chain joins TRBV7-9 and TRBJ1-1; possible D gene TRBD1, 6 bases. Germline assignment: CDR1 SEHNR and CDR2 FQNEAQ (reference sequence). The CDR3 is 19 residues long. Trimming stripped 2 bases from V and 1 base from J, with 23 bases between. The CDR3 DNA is TGTGCCAGCAGCTTATTGTTGGGGGGGGGCATCAGAACGAACACTGAAGCTTTCTTT. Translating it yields CASSLLLGGGIRTNTEAFF.

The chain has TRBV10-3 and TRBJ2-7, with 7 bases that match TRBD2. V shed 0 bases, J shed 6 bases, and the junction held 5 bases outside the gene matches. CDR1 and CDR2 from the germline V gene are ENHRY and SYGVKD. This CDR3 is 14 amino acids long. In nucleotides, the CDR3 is TGTGCCATCAGTGAGTCGAGCGGGGCAGGCGAGCAGTACTTC. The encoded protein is CAISESSGAGEQYF.